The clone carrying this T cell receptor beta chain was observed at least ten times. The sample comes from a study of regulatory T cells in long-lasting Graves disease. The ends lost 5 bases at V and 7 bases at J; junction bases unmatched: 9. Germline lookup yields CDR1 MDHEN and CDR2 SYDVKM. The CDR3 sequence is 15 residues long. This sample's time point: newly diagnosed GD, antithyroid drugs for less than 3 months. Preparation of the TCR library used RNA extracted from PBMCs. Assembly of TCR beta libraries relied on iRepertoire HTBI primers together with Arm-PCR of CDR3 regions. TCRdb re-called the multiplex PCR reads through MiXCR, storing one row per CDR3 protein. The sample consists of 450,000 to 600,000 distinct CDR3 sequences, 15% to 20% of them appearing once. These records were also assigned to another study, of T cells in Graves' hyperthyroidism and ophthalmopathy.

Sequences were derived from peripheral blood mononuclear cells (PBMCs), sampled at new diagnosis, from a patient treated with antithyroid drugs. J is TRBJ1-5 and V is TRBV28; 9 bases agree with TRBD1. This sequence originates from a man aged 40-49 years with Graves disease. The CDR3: CASSPPDRGKQPQHF. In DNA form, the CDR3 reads TGTGCCAGCAGTCCTCCGGACAGGGGTAAACAGCCCCAGCATTTT. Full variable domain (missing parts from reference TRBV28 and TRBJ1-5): DVKVTQSSRYLVKRTGEKVFLECVQDMDHENMFWYRQDPGLGLRLIYFSYDVKMKEKGDIPEGYSVSREKKERFSLILESASTNQTSMYLCASSPPDRGKQPQHFGDGTRLSIL.